The rows below give T cell receptor beta chains drawn from one sample of a study of blood T cell repertoires in COVID-19. Produced via immunoSEQ multiplex PCR; TCRdb's table is partial and in-frame only. The sample has roughly 190,000 clones, more than 65% seen once. Sequencing input: peripheral blood. Receptors originate from a human donor with acute or convalescent COVID-19. The donor label of this sample is uncertain. CDR3s include the opening cysteine and the closing phenylalanine or tryptophan. The D gene is left open where the match is weak. Clone size is stated in some rows and not others, as once, few, many or a class when expanded.

V gene	D gene	clone size	J gene	CDR3 DNA	CDR3 protein
TRBV15	NA	NA	TRBJ2-1	TGTGCCACCAGCAGAGAACTGGGCTTTTGGAATGAGCAGTTCTTC	CATSRELGFWNEQFF
TRBV2	NA	NA	TRBJ1-3	TGTGCCAGCATGGGGGCAGGTGGAAACACCATATATTTT	CASMGAGGNTIYF
TRBV5-1	TRBD2	NA	TRBJ2-2	TGCGCCAGCAGCTTGGAGGGACTAGCGGGATCCGGGGAGCTGTTTTTT	CASSLEGLAGSGELFF
TRBV28	TRBD1	few	TRBJ1-2	TGTGCCAGCAGTCCAGGGGGGAAAGGGTATGGCTACACCTTC	CASSPGGKGYGYTF
TRBV7-9	TRBD1	once	TRBJ1-2	TGTGCCAGCGGCTCATCGACCGGGACAGGGGGCCGGTATGGCTACACCTTC	CASGSSTGTGGRYGYTF
TRBV28	NA	NA	TRBJ1-4	TGTGCCAGCAGTTGGGCAGGGGAGAGGGAAAAACTGTTTTTT	CASSWAGEREKLFF
TRBV9	NA	NA	TRBJ2-1	TGTGCCAGCAGCGTAGATCACACCCTCTCCTACAATGAGCAGTTCTTC	CASSVDHTLSYNEQFF
TRBV2	NA	NA	TRBJ2-5	TGTGCCAGCAAACCTGGAGGGGGCCGACCAGGAGAAGAGACCCAGTACTTC	CASKPGGGRPGEETQYF
TRBV5-8	TRBD1	NA	TRBJ1-3	TGTGCCAGCAGCTTCAGGGGGCATGATGGAAACACCATATATTTT	CASSFRGHDGNTIYF
TRBV28	NA	few	TRBJ2-7	TGTGCCAGCAGACGGGACACCTCTAAGAGGGGCGAGCAGTACTTC	CASRRDTSKRGEQYF
TRBV11-3	NA	NA	TRBJ2-3	TGTGCCAGCAGCCTGAGGAGGGATACGCAGTATTTT	CASSLRRDTQYF
TRBV5-4	TRBD1	NA	TRBJ2-7	TGTGCCAGCAGCAGGACAGGGCCCTACGAGCAGTACTTC	CASSRTGPYEQYF
TRBV30	NA	NA	TRBJ1-2	TGTGCCTGGAGTGTGAATCTTTTGGAGGGGAGAGGCTACACCTTC	CAWSVNLLEGRGYTF
TRBV28	TRBD2	NA	TRBJ2-1	TGTGCCAGCCGAGGGGGACTAGGACTCAATGAGCAGTTCTTC	CASRGGLGLNEQFF
TRBV10-1	TRBD1	NA	TRBJ2-7	TGCGCCACCGGGGACAGCTCCTACGAGCAGTACTTC	CATGDSSYEQYF
TRBV5-6	NA	NA	TRBJ2-4	TGTGCCAGCAGTTCGGCGGCGGCGGGGTGGGCCAAAAACATTCAGTACTTC	CASSSAAAGWAKNIQYF
TRBV11-1	TRBD1	once	TRBJ2-1	TGTGCCAGCAGCTCCCGACAGGGGGCTGGCAATGAGCAGTTCTTC	CASSSRQGAGNEQFF
TRBV9	NA	NA	TRBJ1-6	TGTGCCAGCAGCGTAGACCCGGGGAAGTATAATTCACCCCTCCACTTT	CASSVDPGKYNSPLHF
TRBV27	NA	NA	TRBJ1-3	TGTGCCAGCAGCCTCGAGGGCCGACCTGGAAACACCATATATTTT	CASSLEGRPGNTIYF
TRBV6-5	NA	NA	TRBJ2-7	TGTGCCAGCAGTTCCCGGGCCGGGGACTACGAGCAGTACTTC	CASSSRAGDYEQYF
TRBV13	TRBD2	NA	TRBJ2-3	TGTGCCAGCAGCCTAGGACTAGCGGGAGGCGGAGATACGCAGTATTTT	CASSLGLAGGGDTQYF